Listed below are T cell receptor beta chains from one sample, sequenced in a study of blood T cells in healthy people across ages. One entry per CDR3 protein results from TCRdb running MiXCR on the 5' RACE reads. The table lists some 790,000 distinct CDR3 sequences, around 30% of them singletons. The sequencing sample was made of blood. All receptors come from a woman of 80 years or more in good health. The CDR3 runs from the conserved cysteine through the conserved F or W.

j_call cdr3_length v_call cdr3_aa
TRBJ1-1 12 TRBV6-2/TRBV6-3 CASSFSMTEAFF
TRBJ1-1 14 TRBV7-2 CASSHTGGRTEAFF
. 14 TRBV6-5 CASSFRGGLYEQYF
TRBJ2-1 14 TRBV5-1 CASSPQGNSGGKFF
TRBJ1-2 18 TRBV21-1 CASSKNGRGKQSNYGYTF
. 13 TRBV12-3/TRBV12-4 CASSLEGAETQYF
TRBJ1-3 17 TRBV18 CASSPPVGTDLGNTIYF
TRBJ2-5 13 TRBV20-1 CSASGGRAPAVYF
TRBJ2-5 13 TRBV7-2 CASSSRSLETQYF
TRBJ2-7 15 TRBV28 CASSLGTSGGGEQYF
TRBJ2-3 13 TRBV6-2/TRBV6-3 CASSYSHTDTQYF
TRBJ2-1 20 TRBV3-1 CASSQVNLDSPGSSYNEQFF
TRBJ1-6 15 TRBV27 CASSLAEGYRSPLHF
TRBJ1-1 12 TRBV14 CASRHLGTEAFF
TRBJ2-1 14 TRBV20-1 CSAPFQTSGYEQFF
TRBJ1-2 15 TRBV11-2 CASSLGGSQFYGYTF
TRBJ2-5 17 TRBV2 CASRGIGTSGDQETQYF
TRBJ2-2 15 TRBV10-1 CASSEAGAFTGELFF
TRBJ1-1 15 TRBV5-1 CASSSEPPGQAGAFF
TRBJ1-2 13 TRBV6-2/TRBV6-3 CASSLDTTYGYTF
TRBJ1-2 14 TRBV27 CASSPGQGKSGYTF
TRBJ2-1 14 TRBV20-1 CSAPRDDGWYEQFF
TRBJ2-2 15 TRBV4-3 CASSQDHGSTGELFF
TRBJ2-2 16 TRBV20-1 CSARGPPVAGTGELFF
TRBJ1-1 15 TRBV27 CASRTGTLPNTEAFF
TRBJ2-3 13 TRBV10-1 CASSDLGIDTQYF
TRBJ2-5 15 TRBV27 CASSEQGQGWETQYF
TRBJ2-7 15 TRBV18 CASSQVVTGPYEQYF
TRBJ2-3 14 TRBV12-3/TRBV12-4 CASSLTSGADAQYF
TRBJ2-6 18 TRBV14 CASSQVGTGLTGANVLTF
TRBJ2-1 16 TRBV24-1 CATSDLSSGGYNEQFF
TRBJ2-3 18 TRBV23-1 CASSQYRTSGGFTDTQYF
TRBJ1-6 15 TRBV9 CANSPAGGSNSPLHF
. 15 TRBV10-3 CAIARQDGAYNEQYF
TRBJ2-3 16 TRBV6-6 CASSWDRGGGTDTQYF
TRBJ1-1 16 TRBV6-2/TRBV6-3 CASSSRTGAVNTEAFF
TRBJ2-1 18 TRBV18 CASSPHRAGGSSYNEQFF
TRBJ2-2 14 TRBV20-1 CSATGGTRAGELFF
TRBJ1-5 15 TRBV6-2/TRBV6-3 CASSYGQGLNQPQHF
TRBJ2-1 15 TRBV9 CASSPRLSSYNEQIF
TRBJ2-2 15 TRBV5-4 CASSSDGLNTGELFF
TRBJ2-1 15 TRBV27 CAGSFTGGVANEQFF
TRBJ2-3 18 TRBV5-1 CASSQSPGLASSTDTQYF
TRBJ2-7 15 TRBV7-2 CASSPDRGAYYEQYF
TRBJ2-5 16 TRBV6-2/TRBV6-3 CASSLSDRALQETQYF
TRBJ1-2 14 TRBV7-2 CASSLERGPYGYTF
TRBJ1-1 13 TRBV5-6 CASSFRANTEAFF
TRBJ1-3 15 TRBV20-1 CSARGRAIAGNTIYF
TRBJ1-1 17 TRBV6-6 CASSYPLREGGRTEAFF
TRBJ2-3 17 TRBV10-3 CAISGLAGGASTDTQYF
TRBJ2-3 16 TRBV20-1 CSASGGPSRVTDTQYF
TRBJ2-1 14 TRBV6-2/TRBV6-3 CASSSDRGHNEQFF
TRBJ2-3 13 TRBV29-1 CSVGTSLGDTQYF
TRBJ1-5 15 TRBV6-2/TRBV6-3 CASSPGQGPPQPQHF
TRBJ1-2 15 TRBV6-1 CASSPTVVAVLGYTF
TRBJ2-3 17 TRBV28 CASSDSGLAGAADTQYF
TRBJ2-3 15 TRBV12-3/TRBV12-4 CASRHSGGRSDTQYF